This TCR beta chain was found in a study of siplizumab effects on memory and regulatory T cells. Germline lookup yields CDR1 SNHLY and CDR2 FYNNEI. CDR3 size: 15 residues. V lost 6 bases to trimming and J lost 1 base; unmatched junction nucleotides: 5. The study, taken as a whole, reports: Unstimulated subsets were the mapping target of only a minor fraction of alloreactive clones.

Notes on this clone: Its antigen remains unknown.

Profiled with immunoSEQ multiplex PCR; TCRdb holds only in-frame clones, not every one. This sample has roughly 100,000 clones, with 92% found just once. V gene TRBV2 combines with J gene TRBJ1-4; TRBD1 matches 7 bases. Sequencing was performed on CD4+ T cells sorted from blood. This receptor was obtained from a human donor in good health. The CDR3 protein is CASRNRQGTNEKLFF. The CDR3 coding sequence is TGTGCCAGCAGGAACCGACAGGGAACTAATGAAAAACTGTTTTTT.